The source of this T cell receptor (beta chain) is a study of T-cell reconstitution after alpha-beta-depleted transplantation in children. Unique molecular identifiers featured in how the TCRbeta library was prepared. MiXCR, applied by TCRdb to the PCR reads, yields one record per CDR3 protein. The repertoire has about 8,400 distinct CDR3 sequences, around 17% of them found once; the top ten carry 88%. General study points: One year post-transplant, T-cell counts and diversity were largely derived from T cells produced anew.

CDR3 length: 16 amino acids. Germline lookup yields CDR1 SGHNT and CDR2 YYREEE (reference sequence). J gave up 2 bases and V 3 bases, and 10 bases lay outside the gene matches. Details on this clonotype: The antigen is undetermined.

This TCR was sampled from a girl younger than two who had a stem cell transplant for combined immunodeficiency, so the T cells may come from the graft donor. The input for sequencing was PBMCs, mostly from graft donor cells, taken 60 days after TCRalphabeta/CD19-depleted stem cell transplant. V and J are TRBV5-4 and TRBJ2-7; TRBD1 matches at 8 bases. CDR3 residues: CASSSNPWTGTYEQYF. In DNA form, the CDR3 reads TGTGCCAGCAGCTCGAACCCTTGGACAGGGACCTACGAGCAGTACTTC.